One sample yielded the 3 T cell receptor beta chains listed below, sequenced in a study of identical twins. TCRdb reanalysed the 5' RACE reads using MiXCR and keeps one entry per CDR3 protein. The sample yields about 530,000 distinct CDR3 sequences, more than 20% seen once. These data were also filed under a second study, of yellow fever vaccine responses in identical twins.

The source material was CD4+ T cells sorted from blood. All receptors come from a young woman in good health.

The V call is TRBV5-1, the J call TRBJ2-7; possible D gene TRBD1, 6 bases. From germline, CDR1 is SGHRS and CDR2 YFSETQ. This CDR3 is built from 15 residues. The V and J ends lost 4 bases and 5 bases respectively, with 19 bases between them. The CDR3 protein is CASSPLGGANHEQYF. CDR3 in DNA: TGCGCCAGCAGCCCACTTGGGGGCGCGAACCACGAGCAGTACTTC.

In its sample, this clonotype was seen a few times. The chain links TRBV27 to TRBJ2-4, with 7 bases identical to TRBD1. The germline CDR1 and CDR2 sequences are MNHEY and SMNVEV (reference sequence). The length of the CDR3 is 19 residues. With V trimmed by 2 bases and J by 0 bases, 13 bases remained unmatched. The CDR3 loop reads CASSLNSPRRGLAKNIQYF. CDR3 bases: TGTGCCAGCAGTTTAAATTCCCCCCGTAGGGGGCTAGCCAAAAACATTCAGTACTTC.

V gene TRBV5-6 combines with J gene TRBJ2-5; D may be TRBD2 (5 bases). Germline V gene sequence: CDR1 SGHDT, CDR2 YYEEEE. Trimming shortened V by 3 bases and J by 3 bases, and 9 bases separated the two germline ends. The CDR3 covers 13 residues. The CDR3 coding sequence is TGTGCCAGCAGCTATTTGCGGGAAGAGACCCAGTACTTC. Translated, it gives CASSYLREETQYF.